This TCR beta chain was retrieved from a study of T cells in Graves' hyperthyroidism and ophthalmopathy. Broader study findings: Among clonotypes expanded in thyroid above 0.001, most were also found in blood.

V was clipped by 4 bases and J by 0 bases, with 7 bases between them. The CDR3 covers 14 residues. TCR beta CDR3 regions were amplified from RNA transcripts. First-round RT-PCR of the TCR CDR3 relied on the HTBI primer set. TCRdb used MiXCR to reprocess the multiplex PCR reads, holding one entry per CDR3 protein. Of 500,000 to 750,000 distinct CDR3 sequences listed, 15% to 18% are singletons. This clonotype occurred many times. Its target is not known. Sequencing input: blood. The sequence was collected from a woman aged 25 to 39 with Graves' hyperthyroidism. The chain couples TRBV12-3 or TRBV12-4 to TRBJ1-5; D is unclear. The CDR3 spells CASSSLSSNQPQHF. CDR3 bases: TGTGCCAGCAGTTCTCTCAGTAGCAATCAGCCCCAGCATTTT.